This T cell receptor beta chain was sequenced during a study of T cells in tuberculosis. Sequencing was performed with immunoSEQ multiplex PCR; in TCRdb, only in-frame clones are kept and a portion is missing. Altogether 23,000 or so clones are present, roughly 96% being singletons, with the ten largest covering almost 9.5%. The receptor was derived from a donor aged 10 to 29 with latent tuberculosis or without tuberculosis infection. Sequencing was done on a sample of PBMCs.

The CDR3 region is CASSVGAIGSTDTQYF. The CDR3 DNA reads as TGTGCCAGCAGCGTAGGGGCGATTGGGAGCACAGATACGCAGTATTTT. The chain employs TRBV7-3 and TRBJ2-3; tentative D call: TRBD1 (5 bases). The V and J ends lost 5 bases and 0 bases respectively, with 15 bases between them. The CDR3 is 16 amino acids. Germline V CDR1 and CDR2: SGHTA, FQGTGA.